This is a list of T cell receptor beta chains from one sample in a study of glioma-infiltrating T cells. TCRdb ran MiXCR on the multiplex PCR reads and lists one entry per CDR3 protein. The sample yields more than 350,000 distinct CDR3 sequences, roughly two fifths seen once. The sequenced sample consisted of glioma tissue, nonneoplastic brain tissue, or PBMCs (not recorded which). The receptor set was obtained from a human donor with low-grade glioma or glioblastoma, undergoing nonglioma brain surgery, or in good health (not recorded which). Each CDR3 is given with its conserved first and last residue. The D gene is left open where the match is weak. Size tells how often a clone was seen (once, few, many) or the class of an expanded clone, and some rows leave it out.

j_call: TRBJ2-1
clone_size: -
d_call: -
v_call: TRBV2
cdr3_aa: CATNMASYNEQFF
cdr3_nt: TGTGCCACCAACATGGCTAGCTACAATGAGCAGTTCTTC

j_call: TRBJ2-1
clone_size: -
d_call: -
v_call: TRBV15
cdr3_aa: CATTTRAHNEQFF
cdr3_nt: TGTGCCACCACCACCAGGGCCCACAATGAGCAGTTCTTC

j_call: TRBJ2-7
clone_size: -
d_call: TRBD2
v_call: TRBV4-1
cdr3_aa: CASGQSPGLASYYEQYF
cdr3_nt: TGCGCCAGCGGCCAATCTCCGGGACTAGCGAGCTACTACGAGCAGTACTTC

j_call: TRBJ1-5
clone_size: few
d_call: TRBD1
v_call: TRBV28
cdr3_aa: CASRDRGYDQPQHF
cdr3_nt: TGTGCCAGCAGAGACAGGGGATACGATCAGCCCCAGCATTTT

j_call: TRBJ2-7
clone_size: few
d_call: -
v_call: TRBV14
cdr3_aa: CASSDQGARLYEQYF
cdr3_nt: TGTGCCAGCAGTGATCAGGGTGCTCGGCTCTACGAGCAGTACTTC

j_call: TRBJ2-7
clone_size: many
d_call: TRBD2
v_call: TRBV6-2/TRBV6-3
cdr3_aa: CASSYLLAGAYEQYF
cdr3_nt: TGTGCCAGCAGTTACCTACTAGCGGGAGCCTACGAGCAGTACTTC

j_call: TRBJ2-1
clone_size: -
d_call: TRBD1
v_call: TRBV7-8
cdr3_aa: CASSIPGQRDNEQFF
cdr3_nt: TGTGCCAGCAGCATACCGGGACAGCGAGACAATGAGCAGTTCTTC

j_call: TRBJ1-3
clone_size: -
d_call: -
v_call: TRBV7-2
cdr3_aa: CASSLGGSGRNTIYF
cdr3_nt: TGTGCCAGCAGCTTAGGAGGGTCTGGCAGAAACACCATATATTTT

j_call: TRBJ2-3
clone_size: few
d_call: TRBD2
v_call: TRBV4-3
cdr3_aa: CASSQEALAGVFADTQYF
cdr3_nt: TGCGCCAGCAGCCAAGAGGCCCTAGCGGGAGTTTTCGCAGATACGCAGTATTTT

j_call: TRBJ2-7
clone_size: -
d_call: -
v_call: TRBV7-3
cdr3_aa: CASSLSGSHEQYF
cdr3_nt: TGTGCCAGCAGCTTATCCGGGAGCCACGAGCAGTACTTC

j_call: TRBJ2-3
clone_size: few
d_call: TRBD2
v_call: TRBV5-4
cdr3_aa: CANWEQGLEAGDAVDTQYF
cdr3_nt: TGTGCCAACTGGGAGCAGGGCCTAGAAGCGGGAGATGCGGTAGATACGCAGTATTTT

j_call: TRBJ2-1
clone_size: once
d_call: -
v_call: TRBV27
cdr3_aa: CASSLSGYEQFF
cdr3_nt: TGTGCCAGCAGTTTATCGGGTTACGAGCAGTTCTTC

j_call: TRBJ2-7
clone_size: -
d_call: -
v_call: TRBV20-1
cdr3_aa: CSAASGTTASYEQYF
cdr3_nt: TGCAGTGCCGCCTCCGGCACTACGGCGTCCTACGAGCAGTACTTC

j_call: TRBJ2-7
clone_size: many
d_call: -
v_call: TRBV20-1
cdr3_aa: CSAARRGAYEQYF
cdr3_nt: TGCAGTGCCGCGAGACGGGGAGCCTACGAGCAGTACTTC

j_call: TRBJ2-7
clone_size: -
d_call: TRBD1
v_call: TRBV18
cdr3_aa: CASSQGAFYEQYF
cdr3_nt: TGTGCCAGCTCACAGGGGGCCTTCTACGAGCAGTACTTC

j_call: TRBJ1-6
clone_size: few
d_call: -
v_call: TRBV7-9
cdr3_aa: CRGRTYNSPLHF
cdr3_nt: TGTCGGGGGCGGACATATAATTCACCCCTCCACTTT

j_call: TRBJ2-1
clone_size: -
d_call: TRBD2
v_call: TRBV14
cdr3_aa: CASSQGDFGTSIFF
cdr3_nt: TGTGCCAGCAGCCAAGGAGATTTCGGGACTAGTATTTTCTTC

j_call: TRBJ2-3
clone_size: -
d_call: -
v_call: TRBV12-3/TRBV12-4
cdr3_aa: CASNQAGRGDTQYF
cdr3_nt: TGTGCCAGCAACCAAGCAGGGAGGGGGGATACGCAGTATTTT

j_call: TRBJ2-5
clone_size: few
d_call: -
v_call: TRBV2
cdr3_aa: CASNLVETQYF
cdr3_nt: TGTGCCAGCAACCTGGTAGAGACCCAGTACTTC

j_call: TRBJ2-7
clone_size: -
d_call: -
v_call: TRBV24-1
cdr3_aa: CATSAPGLDEQYF
cdr3_nt: TGTGCCACCAGTGCCCCAGGGCTCGACGAGCAGTACTTC

j_call: TRBJ2-2
clone_size: medium-sized
d_call: TRBD2
v_call: TRBV27
cdr3_aa: CASRAQTDWAGRAAGELFF
cdr3_nt: TGTGCCAGCAGAGCGCAAACCGACTGGGCCGGGAGGGCCGCCGGGGAGCTGTTTTTT

j_call: TRBJ2-7
clone_size: -
d_call: TRBD1
v_call: TRBV7-6
cdr3_aa: CASSLAGQGYEQYF
cdr3_nt: TGTGCCAGCAGCTTAGCAGGACAGGGGTACGAGCAGTACTTC

j_call: TRBJ2-7
clone_size: few
d_call: TRBD2
v_call: TRBV7-9
cdr3_aa: CASSQTGLAQYEQYF
cdr3_nt: TGTGCCAGCAGCCAAACGGGACTAGCCCAATACGAGCAGTACTTC

j_call: TRBJ2-1
clone_size: many
d_call: TRBD2
v_call: TRBV27
cdr3_aa: CASSLAGRQFF
cdr3_nt: TGTGCCAGCAGCCTAGCGGGACGGCAGTTCTTC

j_call: TRBJ1-5
clone_size: -
d_call: -
v_call: TRBV6-5
cdr3_aa: CASSYGYPQHF
cdr3_nt: TGTGCCAGCAGTTATGGGTACCCCCAGCATTTT

j_call: TRBJ2-3
clone_size: few
d_call: TRBD2
v_call: TRBV20-1
cdr3_aa: CSAMAGGIDTQYF
cdr3_nt: TGCAGTGCTATGGCGGGAGGGATAGATACGCAGTATTTT

j_call: TRBJ2-1
clone_size: few
d_call: -
v_call: TRBV20-1
cdr3_aa: CSASVGVYGNEQFF
cdr3_nt: TGCAGTGCTAGTGTGGGGGTATATGGCAATGAGCAGTTCTTC

j_call: TRBJ2-1
clone_size: few
d_call: -
v_call: TRBV7-6
cdr3_aa: CASSWTAYNEQFF
cdr3_nt: TGTGCCAGCAGCTGGACTGCTTACAATGAGCAGTTCTTC

j_call: TRBJ2-1
clone_size: -
d_call: TRBD2
v_call: TRBV5-4
cdr3_aa: CASSSGTSGRPFEQFF
cdr3_nt: TGTGCCAGCAGCTCCGGGACTAGCGGGAGGCCCTTCGAGCAGTTCTTC

j_call: TRBJ2-1
clone_size: -
d_call: TRBD2
v_call: TRBV6-2/TRBV6-3
cdr3_aa: CASSGRGYDEQFF
cdr3_nt: TGTGCCAGCAGCGGGCGGGGGTACGATGAGCAGTTCTTC

j_call: TRBJ2-3
clone_size: few
d_call: -
v_call: TRBV5-4
cdr3_aa: CASSPGPHTQYF
cdr3_nt: TGTGCCAGCAGCCCAGGTCCACATACGCAGTATTTT

j_call: TRBJ2-3
clone_size: -
d_call: -
v_call: TRBV27
cdr3_aa: CASRLSGGSVEDMQYF
cdr3_nt: TGTGCCAGCAGGCTCTCCGGCGGCAGCGTCGAGGATATGCAGTATTTT

j_call: TRBJ1-4
clone_size: -
d_call: -
v_call: TRBV20-1
cdr3_aa: CSARDKIGGSRGEKLFF
cdr3_nt: TGCAGTGCTAGAGATAAGATAGGGGGTTCACGAGGTGAAAAACTGTTTTTT

j_call: TRBJ2-2
clone_size: -
d_call: -
v_call: TRBV28
cdr3_aa: CASSFETDTGELFF
cdr3_nt: TGTGCCAGCAGTTTCGAGACAGACACCGGGGAGCTGTTTTTT

j_call: TRBJ2-3
clone_size: -
d_call: TRBD2
v_call: TRBV5-1
cdr3_aa: CASRGAGAADTQYF
cdr3_nt: TGCGCCAGCAGAGGAGCGGGAGCAGCAGATACGCAGTATTTT

j_call: TRBJ2-4
clone_size: -
d_call: -
v_call: TRBV6-2/TRBV6-3
cdr3_aa: CASNSHGLTAKNIQYF
cdr3_nt: TGTGCCAGCAACTCACATGGGTTGACAGCCAAAAACATTCAGTACTTC

j_call: TRBJ2-7
clone_size: -
d_call: -
v_call: TRBV7-2
cdr3_aa: CASSRLPGGGRRGYEQYF
cdr3_nt: TGTGCCAGCAGCCGACTCCCCGGGGGAGGCAGAAGGGGCTACGAGCAGTACTTC

j_call: TRBJ2-2
clone_size: -
d_call: -
v_call: TRBV7-4
cdr3_aa: CASGTPNTGELFF
cdr3_nt: TGTGCCAGCGGGACTCCTAACACCGGGGAGCTGTTTTTT

j_call: TRBJ2-2
clone_size: many
d_call: -
v_call: TRBV20-1
cdr3_aa: CSARGVRPNTGELFF
cdr3_nt: TGCAGTGCTAGGGGGGTACGACCGAACACCGGGGAGCTGTTTTTT